This paragraph covers one TCR beta chain sequence. The data originate from a study of blood T cell repertoires in COVID-19. Study overall: Sources were T cells, B-cell-depleted T cells, or PBMCs; the material itself was cDNA or gDNA.

In the original analysis: Amplifying reference gene primers gave estimates of nucleated cell counts. Generated by immunoSEQ multiplex PCR, the TCRdb table keeps only in-frame clones and is missing some. The V and J calls and clone size come from that table; D and trimming were worked out from the DNA. The sample includes about 210,000 clones, around 90% of them seen just once. In germline, CDR1 is SGHVS, CDR2 FQNEAQ. V was pared by 4 bases and J by 11 bases, with 12 bases between. The CDR3 spans 12 residues. Sequenced: PBMCs or T cells enriched from blood (not recorded which). The chain recombines TRBV7-8 with TRBJ2-1; the D is unclear. This receptor was obtained from a man between 18 and 35 years old with acute COVID-19. DNA for the CDR3: TGTGCCAGCAGCTCACCGGGTGGTAAGCAGTTCTTC. This sequence encodes CASSSPGGKQFF.